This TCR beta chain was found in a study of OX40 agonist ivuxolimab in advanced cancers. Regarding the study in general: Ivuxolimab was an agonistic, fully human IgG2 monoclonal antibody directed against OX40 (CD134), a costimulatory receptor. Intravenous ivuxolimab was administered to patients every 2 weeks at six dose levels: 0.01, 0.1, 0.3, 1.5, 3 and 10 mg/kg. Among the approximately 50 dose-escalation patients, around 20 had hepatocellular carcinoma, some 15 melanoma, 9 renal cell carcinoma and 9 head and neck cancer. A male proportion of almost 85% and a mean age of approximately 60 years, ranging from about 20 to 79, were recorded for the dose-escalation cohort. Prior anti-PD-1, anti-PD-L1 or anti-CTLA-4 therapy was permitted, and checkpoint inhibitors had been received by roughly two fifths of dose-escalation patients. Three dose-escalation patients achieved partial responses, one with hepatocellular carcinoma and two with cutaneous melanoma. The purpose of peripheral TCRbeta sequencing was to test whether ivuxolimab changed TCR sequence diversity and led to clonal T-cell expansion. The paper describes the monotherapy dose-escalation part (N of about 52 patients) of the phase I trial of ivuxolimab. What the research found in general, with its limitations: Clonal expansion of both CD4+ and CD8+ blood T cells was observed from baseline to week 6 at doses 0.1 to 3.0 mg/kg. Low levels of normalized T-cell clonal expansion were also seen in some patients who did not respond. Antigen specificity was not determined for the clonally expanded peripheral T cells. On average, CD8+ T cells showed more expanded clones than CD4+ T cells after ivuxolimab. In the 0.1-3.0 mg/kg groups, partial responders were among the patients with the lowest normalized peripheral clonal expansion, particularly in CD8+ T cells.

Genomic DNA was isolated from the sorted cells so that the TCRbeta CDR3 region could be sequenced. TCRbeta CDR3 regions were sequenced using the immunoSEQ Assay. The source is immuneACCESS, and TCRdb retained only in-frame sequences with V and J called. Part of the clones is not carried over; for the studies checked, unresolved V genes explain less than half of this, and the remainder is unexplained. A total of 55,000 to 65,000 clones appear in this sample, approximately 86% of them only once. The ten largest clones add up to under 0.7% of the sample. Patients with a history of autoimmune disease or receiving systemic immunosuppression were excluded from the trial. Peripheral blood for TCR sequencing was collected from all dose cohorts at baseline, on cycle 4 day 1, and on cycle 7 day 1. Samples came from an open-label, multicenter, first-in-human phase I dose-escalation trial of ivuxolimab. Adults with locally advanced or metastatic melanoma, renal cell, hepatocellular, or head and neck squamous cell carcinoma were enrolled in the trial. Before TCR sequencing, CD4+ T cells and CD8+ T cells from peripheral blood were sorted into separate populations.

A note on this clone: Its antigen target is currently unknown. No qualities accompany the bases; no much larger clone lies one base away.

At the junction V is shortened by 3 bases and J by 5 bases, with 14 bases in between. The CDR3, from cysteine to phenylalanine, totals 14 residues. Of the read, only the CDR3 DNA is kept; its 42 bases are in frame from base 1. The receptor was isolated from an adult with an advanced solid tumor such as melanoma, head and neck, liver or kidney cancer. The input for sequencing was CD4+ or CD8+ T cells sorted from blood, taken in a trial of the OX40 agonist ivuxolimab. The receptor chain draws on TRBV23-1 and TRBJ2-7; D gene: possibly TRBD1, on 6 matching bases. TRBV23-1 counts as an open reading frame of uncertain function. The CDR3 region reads CASSHLTGLDEQYF. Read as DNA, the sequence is TGCGCCAGCAGTCACCTTACAGGGTTGGACGAGCAGTACTTC.